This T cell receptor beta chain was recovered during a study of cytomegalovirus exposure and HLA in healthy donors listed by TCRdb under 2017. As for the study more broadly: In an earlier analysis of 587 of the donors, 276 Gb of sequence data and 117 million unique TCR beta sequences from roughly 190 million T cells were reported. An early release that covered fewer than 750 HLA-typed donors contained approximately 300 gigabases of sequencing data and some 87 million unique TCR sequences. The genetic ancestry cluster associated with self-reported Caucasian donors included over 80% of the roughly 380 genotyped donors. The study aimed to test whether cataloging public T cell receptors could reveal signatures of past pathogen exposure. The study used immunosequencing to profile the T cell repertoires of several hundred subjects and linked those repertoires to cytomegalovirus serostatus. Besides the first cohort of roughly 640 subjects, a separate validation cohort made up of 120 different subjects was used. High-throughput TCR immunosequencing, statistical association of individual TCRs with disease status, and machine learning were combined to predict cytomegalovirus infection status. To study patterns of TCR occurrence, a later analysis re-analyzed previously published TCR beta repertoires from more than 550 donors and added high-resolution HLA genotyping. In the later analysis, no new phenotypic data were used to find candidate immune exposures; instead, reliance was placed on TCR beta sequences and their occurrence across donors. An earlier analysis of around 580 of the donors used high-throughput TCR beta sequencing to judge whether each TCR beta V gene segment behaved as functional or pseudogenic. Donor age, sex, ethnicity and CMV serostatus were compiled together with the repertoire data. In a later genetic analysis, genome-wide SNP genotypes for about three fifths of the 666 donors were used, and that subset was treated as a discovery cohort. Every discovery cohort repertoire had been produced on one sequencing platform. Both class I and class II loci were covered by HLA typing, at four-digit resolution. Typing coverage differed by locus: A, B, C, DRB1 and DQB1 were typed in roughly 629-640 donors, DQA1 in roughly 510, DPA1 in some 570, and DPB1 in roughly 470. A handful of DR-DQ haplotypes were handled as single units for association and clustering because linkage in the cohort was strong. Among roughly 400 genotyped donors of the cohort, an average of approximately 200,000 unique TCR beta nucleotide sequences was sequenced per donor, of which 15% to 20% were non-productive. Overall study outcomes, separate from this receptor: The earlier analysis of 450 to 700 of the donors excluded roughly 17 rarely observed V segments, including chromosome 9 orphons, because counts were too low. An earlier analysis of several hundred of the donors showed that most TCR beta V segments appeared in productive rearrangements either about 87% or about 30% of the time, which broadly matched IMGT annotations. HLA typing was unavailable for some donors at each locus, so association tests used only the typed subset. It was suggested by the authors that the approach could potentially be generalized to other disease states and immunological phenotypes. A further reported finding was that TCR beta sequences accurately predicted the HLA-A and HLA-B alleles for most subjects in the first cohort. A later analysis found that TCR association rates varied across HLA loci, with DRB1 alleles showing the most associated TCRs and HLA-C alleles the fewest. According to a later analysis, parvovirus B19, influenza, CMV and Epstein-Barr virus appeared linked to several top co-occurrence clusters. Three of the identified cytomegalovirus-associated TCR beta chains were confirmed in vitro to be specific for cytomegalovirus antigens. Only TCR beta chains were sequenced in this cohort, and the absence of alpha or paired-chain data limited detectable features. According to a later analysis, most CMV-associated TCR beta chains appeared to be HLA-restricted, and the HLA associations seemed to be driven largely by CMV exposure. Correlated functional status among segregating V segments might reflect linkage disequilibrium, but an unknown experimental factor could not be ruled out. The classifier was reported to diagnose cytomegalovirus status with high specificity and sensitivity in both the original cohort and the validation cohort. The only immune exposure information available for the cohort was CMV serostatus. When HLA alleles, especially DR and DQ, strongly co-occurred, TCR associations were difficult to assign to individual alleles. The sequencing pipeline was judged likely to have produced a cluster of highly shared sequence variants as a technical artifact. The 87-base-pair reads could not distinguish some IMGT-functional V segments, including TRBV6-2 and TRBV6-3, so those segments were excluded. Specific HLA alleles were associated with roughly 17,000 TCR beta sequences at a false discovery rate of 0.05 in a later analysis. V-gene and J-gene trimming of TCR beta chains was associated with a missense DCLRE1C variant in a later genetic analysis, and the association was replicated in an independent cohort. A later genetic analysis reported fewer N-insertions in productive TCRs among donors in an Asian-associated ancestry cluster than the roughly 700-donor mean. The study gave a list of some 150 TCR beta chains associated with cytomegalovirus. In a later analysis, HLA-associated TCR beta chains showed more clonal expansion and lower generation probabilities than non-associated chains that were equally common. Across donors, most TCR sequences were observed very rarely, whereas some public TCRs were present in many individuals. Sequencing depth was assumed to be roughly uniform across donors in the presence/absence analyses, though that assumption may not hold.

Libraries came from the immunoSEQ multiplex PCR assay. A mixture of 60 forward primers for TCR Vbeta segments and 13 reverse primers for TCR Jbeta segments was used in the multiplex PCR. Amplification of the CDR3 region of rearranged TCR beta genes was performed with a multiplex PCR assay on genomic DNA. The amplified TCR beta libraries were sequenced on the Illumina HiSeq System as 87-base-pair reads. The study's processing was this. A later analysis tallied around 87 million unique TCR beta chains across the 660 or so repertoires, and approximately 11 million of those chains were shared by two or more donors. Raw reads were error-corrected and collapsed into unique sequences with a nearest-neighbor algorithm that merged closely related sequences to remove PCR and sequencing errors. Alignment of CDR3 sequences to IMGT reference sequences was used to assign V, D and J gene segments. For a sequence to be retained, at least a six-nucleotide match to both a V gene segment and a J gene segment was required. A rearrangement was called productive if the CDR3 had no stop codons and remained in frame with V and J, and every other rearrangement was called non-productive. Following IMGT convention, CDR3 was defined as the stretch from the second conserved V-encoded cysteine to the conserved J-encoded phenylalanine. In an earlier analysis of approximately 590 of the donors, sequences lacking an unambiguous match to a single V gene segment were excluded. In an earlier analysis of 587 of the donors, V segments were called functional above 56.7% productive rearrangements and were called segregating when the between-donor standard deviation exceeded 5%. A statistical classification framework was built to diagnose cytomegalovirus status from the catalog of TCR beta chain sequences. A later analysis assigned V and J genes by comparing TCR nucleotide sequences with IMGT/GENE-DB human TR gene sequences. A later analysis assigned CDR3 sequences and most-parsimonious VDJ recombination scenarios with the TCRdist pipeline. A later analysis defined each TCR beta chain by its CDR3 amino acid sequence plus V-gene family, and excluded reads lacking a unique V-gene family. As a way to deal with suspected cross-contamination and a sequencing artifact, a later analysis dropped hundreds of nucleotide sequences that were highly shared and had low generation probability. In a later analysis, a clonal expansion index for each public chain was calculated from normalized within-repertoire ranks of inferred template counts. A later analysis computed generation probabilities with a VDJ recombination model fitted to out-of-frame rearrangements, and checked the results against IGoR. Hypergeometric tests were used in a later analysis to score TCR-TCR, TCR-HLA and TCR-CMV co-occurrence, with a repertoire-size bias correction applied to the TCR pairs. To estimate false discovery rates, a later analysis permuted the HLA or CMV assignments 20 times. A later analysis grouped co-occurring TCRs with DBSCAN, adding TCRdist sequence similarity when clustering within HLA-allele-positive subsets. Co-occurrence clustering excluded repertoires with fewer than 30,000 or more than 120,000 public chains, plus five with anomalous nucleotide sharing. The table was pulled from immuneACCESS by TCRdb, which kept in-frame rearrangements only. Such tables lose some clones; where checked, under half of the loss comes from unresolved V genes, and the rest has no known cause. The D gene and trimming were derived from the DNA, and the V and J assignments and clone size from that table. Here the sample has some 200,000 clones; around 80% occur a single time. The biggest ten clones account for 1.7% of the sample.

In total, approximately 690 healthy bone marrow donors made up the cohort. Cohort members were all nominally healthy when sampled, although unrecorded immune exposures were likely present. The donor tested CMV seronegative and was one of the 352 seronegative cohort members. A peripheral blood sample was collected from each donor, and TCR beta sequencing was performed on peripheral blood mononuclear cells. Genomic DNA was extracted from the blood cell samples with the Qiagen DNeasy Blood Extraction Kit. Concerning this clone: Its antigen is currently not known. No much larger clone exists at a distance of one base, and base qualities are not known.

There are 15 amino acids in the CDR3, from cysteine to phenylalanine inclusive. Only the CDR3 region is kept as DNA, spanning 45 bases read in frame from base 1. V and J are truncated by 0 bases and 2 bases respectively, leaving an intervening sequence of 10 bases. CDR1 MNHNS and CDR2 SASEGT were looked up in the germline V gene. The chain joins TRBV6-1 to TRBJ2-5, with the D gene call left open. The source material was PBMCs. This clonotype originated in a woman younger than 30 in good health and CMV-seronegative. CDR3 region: CASSEAPGLQETQYF. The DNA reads TGTGCCAGCAGTGAAGCGCCGGGTCTTCAAGAGACCCAGTACTTC.